Sequencing of this TCR beta chain was carried out in a study of CD8 T cells in Susac syndrome. Regarding the study as a whole: In total CD8+ repertoires, around 17 Susac-specific public clones were found, and CD8+ TEMRA repertoires had roughly five.

With regard to this clonotype: Its cognate antigen is unknown.

The junction had 10 bases not matched to a gene; V was cut back by 1 base and J by 7 bases. Germline V CDR1 and CDR2: SGHDN, FVKESK. CDR3 length: 15 amino acids. It was with random hexamers that about 0.45 to 1 ug RNA was reverse transcribed. With immunoSEQ multiplex PCR, TCR beta CDR3 was amplified across 54 Vbeta and 13 Jbeta. TCRdb redid the calling of the immunoSEQ multiplex PCR reads with MiXCR, one entry per CDR3 protein. The data show 130,000 or so distinct CDR3 sequences, with roughly 94% seen just once and around 0.28% held by the top ten. Sequencing of TCR beta covered CD8+ and CD4+ T cells obtained from blood. Diagnostic criteria defined recently for definite or probable disease were met by the Susac syndrome patients.

Sequencing was done on a sample of CD8+ T cells from PBMCs. This TCR derives from a human donor with Susac syndrome. The chain is built from TRBV14 and TRBJ2-7; 7 bases agree with TRBD1. CDR3 amino acids: CASSQGGTVLREQYF. For the CDR3, the DNA is TGTGCCAGCAGCCAAGGTGGGACAGTCCTCCGGGAGCAGTACTTC.